This passage covers 9 T cell receptor beta chains from one sample sequenced in a study of blood T cell repertoires in COVID-19. The protocol was immunoSEQ multiplex PCR, while the TCRdb copy is restricted to in-frame clones and leaves out a portion. The sample lists about 270,000 clones, about 87% seen once, with about 3% in the top ten. Sequenced: PBMCs or T cells enriched from blood (not recorded which). Source of these receptors: a woman between 50 and 59 years old who had recovered from COVID-19.

V usage is TRBV11-2 and J usage is TRBJ2-1, with 8 bases aligning to TRBD2. The length of the CDR3 is 17 residues. V gave up 0 bases and J gave up 8 bases; unmatched junction bases: 12. In germline, CDR1 is SGHAT, CDR2 FQNNGV. In DNA form, the CDR3 reads TGTGCCAGCAGCTTAGACCGACTAGCGAGGAGGAGGGATGAGCAGTTCTTC. Its protein product is CASSLDRLARRRDEQFF.

This chain connects TRBV7-8 to TRBJ2-1; TRBD1 might be the D (5 bases). The germline CDR1 and CDR2 sequences are SGHVS and FQNEAQ. Trimming took off 4 bases at V and 0 bases at J, with 13 bases between the two ends. The CDR3 loop spans 16 amino acids. Here the CDR3 DNA reads TGTGCCAGCAGCTCCTTAGCCGACAGCTCCTACAATGAGCAGTTCTTC. It specifies CASSSLADSSYNEQFF.

The chain carries TRBV9 and TRBJ2-2, with 10 bases identical to TRBD1. The germline V gene encodes CDR1 SGDLS and CDR2 YYNGEE. With V trimmed by 4 bases and J by 4 bases, 7 bases remained unmatched. This CDR3 is 16 amino acids long. CDR3 DNA: TGTGCCAGCAGCCATCGACAGGGGGCGCCCACCGGGGAGCTGTTTTTT. Translating gives CASSHRQGAPTGELFF.

This clone was counted a few times. The chain employs TRBV4-3 and TRBJ2-1; D gene unclear. The CDR3 is made up of 15 amino acids. Germline V gene sequence: CDR1 LGHNA, CDR2 YSLEER. V shed 0 bases and J shed 0 bases, with 6 bases lying between them. The chain's CDR3 is CASSQDRNSYNEQFF. Written as DNA, the CDR3 is TGCGCCAGCAGCCAAGACAGGAACTCCTACAATGAGCAGTTCTTC.

A few counts support this clone. The CDR3 nucleotides read TGTGCCAGCAGTTCTAACCCAGGGACAGGGGGTCAGCCCCAGCATTTT. This encodes CASSSNPGTGGQPQHF. The chain recombines TRBV27 with TRBJ1-5, with TRBD1 matching over 11 bases. This CDR3 contains 16 residues. Losses at the gene ends were 4 bases for V and 6 bases for J; bases not matched to a gene: 8. Looked up from germline, CDR1 is MNHEY and CDR2 is SMNVEV (reference sequence).

The V and J genes are TRBV5-6 and TRBJ1-1; D is unclear. The germline V gene encodes CDR1 SGHDT and CDR2 YYEEEE. The V gene lost 2 bases and the J gene lost 1 base, with 12 bases spanning the gap. The CDR3 length is 15 residues. The CDR3 nucleotides are TGTGCCAGCAGCTTCAGGCGGGGTAAGAACACTGAAGCTTTCTTT. It is translated as CASSFRRGKNTEAFF. Full variable domain (missing parts from reference TRBV5-6 and TRBJ1-1): DAGVTQSPTHLIKTRGQQVTLRCSPKSGHDTVSWYQQALGQGPQFIFQYYEEEERQRGNFPDRFSGHQFPNYSSELNVNALLLGDSALYLCASSFRRGKNTEAFFGQGTRLTVV.

The chain is built from TRBV28 and TRBJ2-1; 7 bases line up with TRBD1. This CDR3 is 13 amino acids long. CDR1 is MDHEN and CDR2 is SYDVKM in the germline V gene. V lost 6 bases and J lost 9; bases outside the gene matches: 8. The DNA for the CDR3 is TGTGCCAGCAGCTCAACAGGGGTGGGTGAGCAGTTCTTC. Amino acid sequence: CASSSTGVGEQFF.

The CDR3 region is CASSILGGQETQYF. CDR3 in DNA: TGTGCCAGTAGTATTTTGGGCGGGCAAGAGACCCAGTACTTC. The V and J genes are TRBV19 and TRBJ2-5, with D tentatively TRBD2 (5 bases). CDR1 and CDR2 from the germline V gene are LNHDA and SQIVND (reference sequence). This CDR3 contains 14 residues. Trimming cost V 3 bases and J 2 bases, with 10 bases left between them.

V is TRBV28 and J is TRBJ2-3, with 8 nucleotides matching TRBD2. Germline CDR1 reads MDHEN; CDR2 reads SYDVKM. This CDR3 comprises 16 residues. J was trimmed by 2 bases and V by 1 base; bases with no gene match: 5. This chain's CDR3 is CASSLFTSGATDTQYF. In DNA form, the CDR3 reads TGTGCCAGCAGTTTATTCACTAGCGGAGCCACAGATACGCAGTATTTT.